This T cell receptor beta chain appears in the sequencing data of a study of CD8 T cells in ankylosing spondylitis. Points from the study as a whole: CD8+ disease-linked clones were present at relatively low frequencies in blood. From matched ankylosing spondylitis synovial fluid, disease-linked clones were reportedly recovered at significantly enriched levels.

In this sample, this clonotype turned up many times. Antigen unknown. This CDR3 has 19 amino acids. V lost 1 base and J lost 3, with 25 bases in between. Germline CDR1 and CDR2: DFQATT and SNEGSKA (reference sequence). The authors made TCR beta libraries by quantitative 5'-RACE with molecular barcodes. TCRdb called the 5' RACE reads again in MiXCR, with one record for every CDR3 protein. Of 200,000 to 250,000 distinct CDR3 sequences detected, about 10% appear once; the ten largest clones hold less than 25%. This chain links TRBV20-1 with TRBJ2-1; maybe TRBD2 (7 bases). The TCR comes from a male donor with ankylosing spondylitis or in good health (not recorded which). Material for sequencing was blood, either unsorted or a sorted T cell fraction (not recorded which). The CDR3 DNA sequence: TGCAGTGCTAGAGTGCCGGGGGGCGGTTCCGGGAGCTTCTACAATGAGCAGTTCTTC. Translating gives CSARVPGGGSGSFYNEQFF.